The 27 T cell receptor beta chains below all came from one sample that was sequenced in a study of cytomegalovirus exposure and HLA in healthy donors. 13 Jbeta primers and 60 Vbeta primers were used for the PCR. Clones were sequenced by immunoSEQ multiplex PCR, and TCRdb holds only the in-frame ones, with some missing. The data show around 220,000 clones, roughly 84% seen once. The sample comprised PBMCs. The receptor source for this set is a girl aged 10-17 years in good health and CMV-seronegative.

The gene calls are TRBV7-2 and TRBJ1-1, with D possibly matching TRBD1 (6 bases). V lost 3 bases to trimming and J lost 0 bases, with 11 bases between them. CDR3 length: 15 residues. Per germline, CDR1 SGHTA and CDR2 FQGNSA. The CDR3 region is CASSLGQGLNTEAFF. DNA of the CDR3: TGTGCCAGCAGCTTGGGCCAGGGGTTGAACACTGAAGCTTTCTTT.

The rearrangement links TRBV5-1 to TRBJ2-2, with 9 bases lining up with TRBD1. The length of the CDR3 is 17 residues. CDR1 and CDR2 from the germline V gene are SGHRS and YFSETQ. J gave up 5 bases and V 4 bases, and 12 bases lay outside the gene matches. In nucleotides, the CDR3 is TGCGCCAGCAGCCCACGACCGTTGGGACAGGGAACCGGGGAGCTGTTTTTT. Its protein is CASSPRPLGQGTGELFF.

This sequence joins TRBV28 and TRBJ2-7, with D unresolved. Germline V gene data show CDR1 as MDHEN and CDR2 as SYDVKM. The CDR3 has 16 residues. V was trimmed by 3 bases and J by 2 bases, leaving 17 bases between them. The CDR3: CASSFRVGEAPYEQYF. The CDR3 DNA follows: TGTGCCAGCAGTTTTCGGGTTGGTGAGGCTCCCTACGAGCAGTACTTC.

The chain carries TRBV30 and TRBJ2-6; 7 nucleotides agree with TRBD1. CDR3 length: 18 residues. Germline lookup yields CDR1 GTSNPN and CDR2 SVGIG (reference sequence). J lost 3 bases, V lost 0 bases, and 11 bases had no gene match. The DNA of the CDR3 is TGTGCCTGGAGTGTATTGGGCAGGGGGAATCGTGGGGCCAACGTCCTGACTTTC. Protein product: CAWSVLGRGNRGANVLTF.

Written as DNA, the CDR3 is TGTGCCAGCAGCGATCTACAGGGGTACGAGCAGTACTTC. It encodes CASSDLQGYEQYF. J is TRBJ2-7 and V is TRBV5-4; 7 nucleotides agree with TRBD1. Germline loops: CDR1 SGHNT, CDR2 YYREEE (reference sequence). The CDR3 is made up of 13 amino acids. Trimming at V came to 4 bases and at J to 4 bases, leaving 5 bases not matched to a gene.

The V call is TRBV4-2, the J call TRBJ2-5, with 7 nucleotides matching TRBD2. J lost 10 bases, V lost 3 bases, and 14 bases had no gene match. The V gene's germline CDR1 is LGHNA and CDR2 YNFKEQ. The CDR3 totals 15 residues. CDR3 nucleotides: TGTGCCAGCAGCCAGGCGTTAAGCGGGGCCCGGGACCAGTACTTC. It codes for CASSQALSGARDQYF.

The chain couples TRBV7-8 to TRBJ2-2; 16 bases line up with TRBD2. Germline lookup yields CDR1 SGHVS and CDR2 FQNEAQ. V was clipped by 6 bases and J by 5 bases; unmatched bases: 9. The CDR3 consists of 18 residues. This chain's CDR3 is CASSGTSGGAGGTGELFF. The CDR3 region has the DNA TGTGCCAGCAGTGGGACTAGCGGGGGGGCCGGGGGGACCGGGGAGCTGTTTTTT.

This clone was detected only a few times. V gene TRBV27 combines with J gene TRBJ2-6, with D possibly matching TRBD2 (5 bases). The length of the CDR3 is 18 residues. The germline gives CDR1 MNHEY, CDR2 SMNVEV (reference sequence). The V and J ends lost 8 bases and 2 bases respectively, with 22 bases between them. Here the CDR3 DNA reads TGTGCCAGCTCGAACCCGGGAAGGTGGACGGCTGGGGCCAACGTCCTGACTTTC. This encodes CASSNPGRWTAGANVLTF.

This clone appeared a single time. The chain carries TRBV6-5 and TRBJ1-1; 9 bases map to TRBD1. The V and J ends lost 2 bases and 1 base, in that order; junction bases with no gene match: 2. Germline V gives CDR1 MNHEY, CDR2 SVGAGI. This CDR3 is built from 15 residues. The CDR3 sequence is CASSYTDRGNTEAFF. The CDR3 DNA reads TGTGCCAGCAGTTACACGGACAGGGGGAACACTGAAGCTTTCTTT.

The CDR3 loop reads CASSLVQGFSSNYGYTF. The CDR3, as DNA: TGTGCCAGCAGCTTAGTACAGGGCTTTTCCAGCAATTATGGCTACACCTTC. The chain carries TRBV7-2 and TRBJ1-2; possibly TRBD1 for D (6 bases). Trimming removed 1 base at V and 5 bases at J, with 20 bases between. Germline V gives CDR1 SGHTA, CDR2 FQGNSA. The CDR3 runs to 17 residues.

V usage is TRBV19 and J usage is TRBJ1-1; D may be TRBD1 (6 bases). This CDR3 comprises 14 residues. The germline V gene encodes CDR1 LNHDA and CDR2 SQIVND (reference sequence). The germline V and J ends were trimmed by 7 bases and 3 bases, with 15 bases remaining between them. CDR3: CASTPRGGDTEAFF. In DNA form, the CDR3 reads TGTGCCAGTACCCCGAGGGGGGGGGACACTGAAGCTTTCTTT. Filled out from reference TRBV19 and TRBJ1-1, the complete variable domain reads DGGITQSPKYLFRKEGQNVTLSCEQNLNHDAMYWYRQDPGQGLRLIYYSQIVNDFQKGDIAEGYSVSREKKESFPLTVTSAQKNPTAFYLCASTPRGGDTEAFFGQGTRLTVV.

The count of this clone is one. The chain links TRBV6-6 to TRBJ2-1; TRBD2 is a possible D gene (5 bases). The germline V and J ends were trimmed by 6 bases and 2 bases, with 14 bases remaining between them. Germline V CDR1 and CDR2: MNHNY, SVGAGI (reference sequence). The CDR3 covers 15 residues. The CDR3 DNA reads TGTGCCAGCAGAGCAACTAGTTTACCCTACAATGAGCAGTTCTTC. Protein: CASRATSLPYNEQFF.

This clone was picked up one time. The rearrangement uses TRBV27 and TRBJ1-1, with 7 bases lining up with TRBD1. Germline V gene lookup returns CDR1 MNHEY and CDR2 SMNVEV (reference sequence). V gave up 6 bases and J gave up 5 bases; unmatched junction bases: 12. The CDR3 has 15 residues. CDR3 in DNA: TGTGCCAGCAGCTTTGTGTCCAGGGGGAGGACTGAAGCTTTCTTT. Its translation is CASSFVSRGRTEAFF.

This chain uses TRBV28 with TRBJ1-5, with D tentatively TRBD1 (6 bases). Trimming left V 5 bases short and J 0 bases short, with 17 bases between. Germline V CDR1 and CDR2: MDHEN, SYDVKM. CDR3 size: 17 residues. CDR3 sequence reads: CASSRVRDNHSNQPQHF. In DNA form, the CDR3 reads TGTGCCAGCAGTCGCGTCCGGGACAATCATAGCAATCAGCCCCAGCATTTT.

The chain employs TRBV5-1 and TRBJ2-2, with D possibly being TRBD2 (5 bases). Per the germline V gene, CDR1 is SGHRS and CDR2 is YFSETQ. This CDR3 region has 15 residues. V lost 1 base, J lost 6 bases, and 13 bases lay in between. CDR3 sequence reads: CASSLMRETPGELFF. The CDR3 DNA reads TGCGCCAGCAGCTTGATGAGGGAGACGCCCGGGGAGCTGTTTTTT.

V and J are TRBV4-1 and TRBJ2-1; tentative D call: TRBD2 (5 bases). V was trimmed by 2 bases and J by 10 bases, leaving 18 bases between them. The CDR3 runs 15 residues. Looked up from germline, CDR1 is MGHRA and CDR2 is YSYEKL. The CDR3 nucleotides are TGCGCCAGCAGCCAACCGGGCCCAGCGGCGTGGGAGCAGTTCTTC. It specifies CASSQPGPAAWEQFF.

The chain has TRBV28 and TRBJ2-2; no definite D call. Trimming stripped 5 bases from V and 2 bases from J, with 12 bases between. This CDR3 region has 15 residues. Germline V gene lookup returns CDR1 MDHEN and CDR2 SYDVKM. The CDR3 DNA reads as TGTGCCAGCAGTCTCCCAGGCGACAACACCGGGGAGCTGTTTTTT. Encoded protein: CASSLPGDNTGELFF.

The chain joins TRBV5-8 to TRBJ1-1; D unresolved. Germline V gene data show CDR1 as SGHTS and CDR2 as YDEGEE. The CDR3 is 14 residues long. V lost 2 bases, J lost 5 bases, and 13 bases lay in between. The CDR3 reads CASSFFTGDTEAFF. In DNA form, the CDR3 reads TGTGCCAGCAGCTTCTTTACTGGAGATACTGAAGCTTTCTTT.

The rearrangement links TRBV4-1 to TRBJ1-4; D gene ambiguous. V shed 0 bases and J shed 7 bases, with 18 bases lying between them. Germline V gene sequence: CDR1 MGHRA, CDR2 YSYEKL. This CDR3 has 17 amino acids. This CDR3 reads CASSQEFGVEVGEKLFF. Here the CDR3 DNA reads TGCGCCAGCAGCCAAGAGTTCGGTGTCGAGGTGGGTGAAAAACTGTTTTTT.

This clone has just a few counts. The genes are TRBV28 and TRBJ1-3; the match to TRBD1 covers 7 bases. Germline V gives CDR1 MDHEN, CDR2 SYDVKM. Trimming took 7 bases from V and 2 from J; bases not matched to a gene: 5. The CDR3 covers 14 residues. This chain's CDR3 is CASIRQGTGNTIYF. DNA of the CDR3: TGTGCCAGCATCAGACAGGGTACTGGAAACACCATATATTTT.

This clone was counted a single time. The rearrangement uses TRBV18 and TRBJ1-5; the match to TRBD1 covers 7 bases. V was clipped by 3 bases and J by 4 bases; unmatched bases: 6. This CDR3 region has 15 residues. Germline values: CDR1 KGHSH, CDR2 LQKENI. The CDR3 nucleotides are TGTGCCAGCTCACCGCCGGGACAGTCGAATCAGCCCCAGCATTTT. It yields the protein CASSPPGQSNQPQHF. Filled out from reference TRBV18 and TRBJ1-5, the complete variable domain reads NAGVMQNPRHLVRRRGQEARLRCSPMKGHSHVYWYRQLPEEGLKFMVYLQKENIIDESGMPKERFSAEFPKEGPSILRIQQVVRGDSAAYFCASSPPGQSNQPQHFGDGTRLSIL.

The CDR3 loop is CASSPGRTGIYEKLFF. The CDR3 nucleotides read TGTGCCAGCAGCCCCGGGCGGACAGGGATCTATGAAAAACTGTTTTTT. The rearrangement links TRBV5-8 to TRBJ1-4; 8 bases agree with TRBD1. The CDR3 has 16 amino acids. Germline V gene data show CDR1 as SGHTS and CDR2 as YDEGEE. Trimming took 4 bases from V and 6 from J; bases not matched to a gene: 11. Supplemented by reference TRBV5-8 and TRBJ1-4, the full variable domain reads EAGVTQSPTHLIKTRGQQATLRCSPISGHTSVYWYQQALGLGLQFLLWYDEGEERNRGNFPPRFSGRQFPNYSSELNVNALELEDSALYLCASSPGRTGIYEKLFFGSGTQLSVL.

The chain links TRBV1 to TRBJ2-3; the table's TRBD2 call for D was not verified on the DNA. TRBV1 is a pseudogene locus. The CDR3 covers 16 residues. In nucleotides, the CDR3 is TGCACCAGCAGCCAGGGACTAGCGGGAGACTTAGATACGCAGTATTTT. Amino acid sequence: CTSSQGLAGDLDTQYF.

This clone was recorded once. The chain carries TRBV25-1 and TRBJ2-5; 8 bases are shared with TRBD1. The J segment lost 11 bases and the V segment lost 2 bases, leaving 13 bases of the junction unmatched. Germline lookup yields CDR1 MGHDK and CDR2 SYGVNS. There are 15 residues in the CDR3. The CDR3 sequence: CASSEPGTGKAEQYF. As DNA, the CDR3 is TGTGCCAGCAGTGAACCCGGGACAGGAAAAGCGGAGCAGTACTTC. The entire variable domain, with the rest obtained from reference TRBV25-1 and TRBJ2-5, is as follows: EADIYQTPRYLVIGTGKKITLECSQTMGHDKMYWYQQDPGMELHLIHYSYGVNSTEKGDLSSESTVSRIRTEHFPLTLESARPSHTSQYLCASSEPGTGKAEQYFGPGTRLLVL.

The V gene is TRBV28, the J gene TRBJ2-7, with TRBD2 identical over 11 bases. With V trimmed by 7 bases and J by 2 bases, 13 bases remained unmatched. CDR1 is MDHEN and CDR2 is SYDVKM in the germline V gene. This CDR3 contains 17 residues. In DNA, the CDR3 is TGTGCCAGCATCTCACTGGCGGGGACTAGCGGTCCCTACGAGCAGTACTTC. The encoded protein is CASISLAGTSGPYEQYF.

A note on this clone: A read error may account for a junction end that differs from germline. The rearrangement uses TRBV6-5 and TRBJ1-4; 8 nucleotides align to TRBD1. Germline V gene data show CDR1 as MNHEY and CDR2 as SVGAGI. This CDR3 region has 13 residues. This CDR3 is CAGRDRGGEKLFF. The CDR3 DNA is TGTGCCGGCAGAGACAGGGGAGGTGAAAAACTGTTTTTT.

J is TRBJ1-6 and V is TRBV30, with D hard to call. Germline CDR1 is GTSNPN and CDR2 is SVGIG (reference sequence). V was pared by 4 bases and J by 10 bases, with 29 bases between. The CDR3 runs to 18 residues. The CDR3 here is CAWTGAGGRRPLGSPLHF. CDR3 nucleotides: TGTGCCTGGACTGGAGCCGGCGGCAGACGGCCCCTTGGATCACCCCTCCACTTT.